Detailed here is one T cell receptor (beta chain). The sample is drawn from a study of blood T cell repertoires in COVID-19. Overall study context: Spain, Italy and the United States supplied samples that represented acute and convalescent COVID-19. The cDNA or gDNA used as material had been derived from T cells, B-cell-depleted T cells, or PBMCs.

The trim removed 2 bases at V and 5 bases at J, leaving 5 bases unmatched. CDR1 and CDR2 (germline): MDHEN, SYDVKM. The CDR3 is 15 residues long. Per the study methods: Estimation of nucleated cell counts was performed using reference gene primer amplification. Profiled with immunoSEQ multiplex PCR; TCRdb holds only in-frame clones, not every one. V and J calls and clone size are those listed in that table; D and trimming were worked out from the DNA. In the table there are about 94,000 clones, about four fifths of which are singletons. This clonotype originated in a human donor in a cohort sampled during active COVID-19. Sequenced material: peripheral blood. This chain joins TRBV28 and TRBJ1-5; TRBD1 aligns across 8 bases. The CDR3 region has the DNA TGTGCCAGCAGTTTAGGGGACAGGCCATATCAGCCCCAGCATTTT. This codes for CASSLGDRPYQPQHF.